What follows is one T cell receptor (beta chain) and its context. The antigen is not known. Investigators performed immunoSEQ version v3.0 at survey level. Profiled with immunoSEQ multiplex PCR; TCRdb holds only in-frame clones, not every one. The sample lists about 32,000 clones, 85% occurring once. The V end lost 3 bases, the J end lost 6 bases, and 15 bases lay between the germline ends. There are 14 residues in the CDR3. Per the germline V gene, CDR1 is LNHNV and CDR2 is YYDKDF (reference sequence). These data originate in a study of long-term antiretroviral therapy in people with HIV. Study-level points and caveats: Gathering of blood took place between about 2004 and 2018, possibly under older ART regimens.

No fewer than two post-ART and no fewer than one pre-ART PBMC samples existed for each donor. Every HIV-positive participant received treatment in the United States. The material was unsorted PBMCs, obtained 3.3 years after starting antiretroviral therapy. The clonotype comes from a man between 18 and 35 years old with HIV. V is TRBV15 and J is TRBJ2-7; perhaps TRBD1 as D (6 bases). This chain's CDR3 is CATSSGKGEREQYF. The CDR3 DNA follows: TGTGCCACCAGCAGTGGAAAGGGGGAACGCGAGCAGTACTTC.